This is a list of T cell receptor beta chains from one sample in a study of cytomegalovirus exposure and HLA in healthy donors. Sequencing was performed with immunoSEQ multiplex PCR; in TCRdb, only in-frame clones are kept and a portion is missing. The sample has some 90,000 clones, over 60% seen once; the top ten hold about 5.4%. Sequencing was performed on PBMCs. The origin of the receptors is a boy between 5 and 17 years old in good health and CMV-seropositive. CDR3s include the opening cysteine and the closing phenylalanine or tryptophan. D genes are given only for firm matches. The size of a clone is reported for some rows only, either as once, few or many, or as a class for expanded clones.

d_call	cdr3_length	v_call	j_call	clone_size	cdr3_nt	cdr3_aa
TRBD1	14	TRBV30	TRBJ2-5	few	TGTGCCCTAAACTGGGGGACAGGTAGGAGGGCCCAGTACTTC	CALNWGTGRRAQYF
.	15	TRBV11-2	TRBJ1-5	.	TGTGCCAGCAGTCCCAGTACCAGTAGCAATCAGCCCCAGCATTTT	CASSPSTSSNQPQHF
.	15	TRBV30	TRBJ2-3	few	TGTGCCTGGAGTGTACGGAACGGGGTGACAGATACGCAGTATTTT	CAWSVRNGVTDTQYF
TRBD2	16	TRBV4-1	TRBJ2-3	.	TGCGCCAGCAGCCTCTGGCGGGGGTCTAGCACAGATACGCAGTATTTT	CASSLWRGSSTDTQYF
.	15	TRBV30	TRBJ2-7	.	TGTGCCTGGATCATCCCCGGGAGATTCTGCTACGAGCAGTACTTC	CAWIIPGRFCYEQYF
.	15	TRBV2	TRBJ2-1	.	TGTGCCAGCAGTAATAGTAACGCCCTCTACAATGAGCAGTTCTTC	CASSNSNALYNEQFF
TRBD2	14	TRBV9	TRBJ2-1	once	TGTGCCAGCAGCCCTAGCGGGGGTGACAATGAGCAGTTCTTC	CASSPSGGDNEQFF
TRBD2	15	TRBV7-2	TRBJ2-7	once	TGTGCCAGCAGTATCAGCGGGACTGGTTTGGACGAGCAGTACTTC	CASSISGTGLDEQYF
TRBD1	15	TRBV18	TRBJ2-7	.	TGTGCCAGCTCACCACCGGGACAGGGGTTTAGGAAGCAGTACTTC	CASSPPGQGFRKQYF
.	13	TRBV4-2	TRBJ2-1	few	TGTGCCAGCAGCCAACTAGCGAACAATGAGCAGTTCTTC	CASSQLANNEQFF
.	13	TRBV6-5	TRBJ2-7	few	TGTGCCAGCAGACCCTTGGGGGGCTACGAGCAGTACTTC	CASRPLGGYEQYF
TRBD2	17	TRBV4-3	TRBJ2-2	few	TGCGCCAGCAGCCAAGATCTTCACGGGAGGATCCCCGGGGAGCTGTTTTTT	CASSQDLHGRIPGELFF
TRBD1	15	TRBV14	TRBJ1-1	.	TGTGCCAGCAGCCTCTTCCAGGGGGCCGGCACTGAAGCTTTCTTT	CASSLFQGAGTEAFF
.	13	TRBV4-3	TRBJ1-1	.	TGCGCCAGCAGCCGAGATATCAACACTGAAGCTTTCTTT	CASSRDINTEAFF
TRBD1	14	TRBV19	TRBJ1-1	.	TGTGCCAGTAGTAATACAGGGGGCTCTGGTGAAGCTTTCTTT	CASSNTGGSGEAFF
TRBD2	15	TRBV7-9	TRBJ2-1	.	TGTGCCAGCAGCCAGGGAGGTGCGGGGGTAAATGAGCAGTTCTTC	CASSQGGAGVNEQFF
.	14	TRBV19	TRBJ2-3	.	TGTGCCAGTAGTACGGACAGACGCACAGATACGCAGTATTTT	CASSTDRRTDTQYF
TRBD2	15	TRBV27	TRBJ2-7	.	TGTGCCAGCAGTTCCCGACTAGCGACGTCCTACGAGCAGTACTTC	CASSSRLATSYEQYF
.	15	TRBV30	TRBJ1-6	.	TGTGCCTGGAGTGTAAAACAGATTCTAAATTCACCCCTCCACTTT	CAWSVKQILNSPLHF
TRBD2	15	TRBV19	TRBJ2-1	.	TGTGCCAGTAGTATCGTGGGAGGGCCGAGCAATGAGCAGTTCTTC	CASSIVGGPSNEQFF
.	14	TRBV19	TRBJ2-7	.	TGTGCCAGTAGTACTTCGGACTCTTCCTACGAGCAGTACTTC	CASSTSDSSYEQYF
.	13	TRBV6-5	TRBJ1-6	once	TGTGCCAGCAGGAGACAGGTAGTTTCACCCCTCCACTTT	CASRRQVVSPLHF